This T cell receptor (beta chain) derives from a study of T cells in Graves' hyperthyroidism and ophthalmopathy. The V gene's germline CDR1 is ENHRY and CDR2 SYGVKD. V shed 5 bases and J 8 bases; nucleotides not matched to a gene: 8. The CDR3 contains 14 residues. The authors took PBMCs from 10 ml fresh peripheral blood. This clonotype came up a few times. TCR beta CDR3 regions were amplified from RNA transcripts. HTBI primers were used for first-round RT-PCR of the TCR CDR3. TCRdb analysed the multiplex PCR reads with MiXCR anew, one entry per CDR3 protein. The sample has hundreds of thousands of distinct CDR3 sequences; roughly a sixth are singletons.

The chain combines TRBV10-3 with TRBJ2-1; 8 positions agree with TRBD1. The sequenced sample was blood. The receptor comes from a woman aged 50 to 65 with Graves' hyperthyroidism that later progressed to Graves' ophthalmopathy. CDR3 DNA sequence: TGTGCCATCAGTACGGACAGGGCGGAAGATGAGCAGTTCTTC. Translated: CAISTDRAEDEQFF.